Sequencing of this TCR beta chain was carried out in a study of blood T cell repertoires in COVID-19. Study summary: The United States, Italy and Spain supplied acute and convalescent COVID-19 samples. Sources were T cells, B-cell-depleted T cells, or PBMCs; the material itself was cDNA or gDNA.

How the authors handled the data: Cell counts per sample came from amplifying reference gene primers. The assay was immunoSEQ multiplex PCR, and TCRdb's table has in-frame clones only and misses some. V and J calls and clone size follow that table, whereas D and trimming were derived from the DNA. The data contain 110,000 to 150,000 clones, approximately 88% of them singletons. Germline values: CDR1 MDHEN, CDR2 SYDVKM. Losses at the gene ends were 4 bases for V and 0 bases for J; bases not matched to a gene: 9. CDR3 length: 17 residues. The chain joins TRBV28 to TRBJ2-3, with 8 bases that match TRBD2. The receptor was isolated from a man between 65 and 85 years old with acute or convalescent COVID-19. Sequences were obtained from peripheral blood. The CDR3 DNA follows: TGTGCCAGCAGTTCCCCCTCATCTAGCGGGAGCACAGATACGCAGTATTTT. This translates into CASSSPSSSGSTDTQYF.